This T cell receptor (beta chain) was retrieved from a study of blood T cell repertoires in COVID-19. The CDR3 loop spans 16 amino acids. Germline V lookup: CDR1 SGHRS, CDR2 YFSETQ. V lost 2 bases to trimming and J lost 2 bases; unmatched junction nucleotides: 6. This clone appeared a single time. TCRdb keeps only in-frame clones here, not all; method: immunoSEQ multiplex PCR. The sample holds about 180,000 clones, around 80% seen once. The V call is TRBV5-1, the J call TRBJ2-5; 10 nucleotides align to TRBD2. This receptor was obtained from a man in his fifties or sixties who had been exposed to COVID-19. Source material: PBMCs or T cells enriched from blood (not recorded which). Here the CDR3 reads CASSFSGRLGQETQYF. CDR3 sequence (DNA): TGCGCCAGCAGCTTTAGCGGGAGGTTGGGGCAAGAGACCCAGTACTTC.